Below, 15 T cell receptor beta chains from the same sample are listed, as sequenced in a study of T cell responses to AZD1222 COVID-19 vaccine (dated by TCRdb to the early 2020s). This sample's time point label indicates: baseline before first vaccination. Library prep was done by the immunoSEQ multiplex PCR assay. This is the immuneACCESS table as TCRdb keeps it, with only in-frame sequences that have V and J called. A part of the clones is gone; compared with another copy, unresolved V genes explain less than half, and the rest is unexplained. The sample includes over 150,000 clones, with about 87% observed a single time. The top ten constitute around 3% of the sample. Sequences were derived from peripheral blood, sampled on day 0 of AZD1222 vaccination. The source of these receptors is an adult in good health.

The chain carries TRBV3-1 (or the pseudogene TRBV3-2) and TRBJ2-7; a possible D gene is TRBD1 (6 bases). V shed 4 bases and J shed 2 bases, with 15 bases lying between them. The CDR3 covers 15 residues. Germline values: CDR1 LGHDT, CDR2 YNNKEL (reference sequence). This CDR3 is CASSPSDSPAYEQYF. DNA for the CDR3: TGTGCCAGCAGCCCGTCGGACAGTCCAGCCTACGAGCAGTACTTC.

The chain has TRBV6-5 and TRBJ2-1, with D maybe TRBD1 (6 bases). V lost 6 bases and J 9 bases, leaving 15 bases between the germline ends. The CDR3 has 13 amino acids. From germline, CDR1 is MNHEY and CDR2 SVGAGI. The CDR3 region is CASRPPGAREQFF. CDR3 sequence (DNA): TGTGCCAGCAGACCACCAGGGGCTCGTGAGCAGTTCTTC.

The chain uses TRBV6-5 and TRBJ2-7; 7 bases map to TRBD1. V gave up 7 bases and J gave up 5 bases; unmatched junction bases: 11. The germline CDR1 and CDR2 sequences are MNHEY and SVGAGI. This CDR3 has 14 amino acids. The CDR3 coding sequence is TGTGCCAGCATGGCCGGGACAGAAGTCGACGAGCAGTACTTC. It specifies CASMAGTEVDEQYF.

The chain recombines TRBV7-2 with TRBJ2-2; 10 bases agree with TRBD1. This CDR3 contains 14 residues. From germline, CDR1 is SGHTA and CDR2 FQGNSA. J gave up 6 bases and V 5 bases, and 3 bases lay outside the gene matches. For the CDR3, the DNA is TGTGCCAGCAGCCCAGGACAGGGGGCCGGGGAGCTGTTTTTT. Protein product: CASSPGQGAGELFF. Complete variable domain (other parts from reference TRBV7-2 and TRBJ2-2): GAGVSQSPSNKVTEKGKDVELRCDPISGHTALYWYRQSLGQGLEFLIYFQGNSAPDKSGLPSDRFSAERTGGSVSTLTIQRTQQEDSAVYLCASSPGQGAGELFFGEGSRLTVL.

This clone came up a few times. The V gene is TRBV20-1, the J gene TRBJ1-6, with TRBD1 as a possible D gene (5 bases). Trimming pared 3 bases from V and 11 bases from J, leaving 26 bases between. This CDR3 is built from 17 residues. Germline CDR1 and CDR2: DFQATT and SNEGSKA (reference sequence). The CDR3 region has the DNA TGCAGTGCTAGTCCCAAAGGGCTGGTTGGCGACAGCGCACCCCTCCACTTT. Translation gives CSASPKGLVGDSAPLHF.

The chain couples TRBV28 to TRBJ2-2; D not certain. Germline-derived CDR1 and CDR2 are MDHEN and SYDVKM. The ends were cut back, 6 bases at V and 0 bases at J, with 11 bases in the middle. The CDR3 sequence is 15 residues long. The CDR3, as DNA: TGTGCCAGCAGGGAATCGCCTGCGAACACCGGGGAGCTGTTTTTT. This encodes CASRESPANTGELFF. The full variable domain, with the rest looked up from reference TRBV28 and TRBJ2-2, is DVKVTQSSRYLVKRTGEKVFLECVQDMDHENMFWYRQDPGLGLRLIYFSYDVKMKEKGDIPEGYSVSREKKERFSLILESASTNQTSMYLCASRESPANTGELFFGEGSRLTVL.

The chain joins TRBV9 to TRBJ1-3, with D uncertain. CDR1 and CDR2 from the germline V gene are SGDLS and YYNGEE. Deletions cut 3 bases from V and 0 bases from J, with 10 bases between. The CDR3 is 15 amino acids. CDR3 sequence: CASSAEAVSGNTIYF. The CDR3 bases are TGTGCCAGCAGCGCGGAAGCAGTCTCTGGAAACACCATATATTTT.

The gene calls are TRBV2 and TRBJ2-5, with D perhaps TRBD2 (6 bases). The CDR3 extends over 13 amino acids. Trimming left V 4 bases short and J 2 bases short, with 8 bases between. Germline CDR1 and CDR2: SNHLY and FYNNEI. This CDR3 is CASSVGTQETQYF. Written as DNA, the CDR3 is TGTGCCAGCAGTGTGGGGACTCAAGAGACCCAGTACTTC.

This chain joins TRBV7-7 and TRBJ1-1; possible D gene TRBD1, 5 bases. CDR3 size: 13 residues. Germline V lookup: CDR1 SSHAT, CDR2 FNYEAQ (reference sequence). V was clipped by 5 bases and J by 3 bases, with 10 bases between them. DNA for the CDR3: TGTGCCAGCAGCCGAGGGGTGGACACTGAAGCTTTCTTT. This sequence encodes CASSRGVDTEAFF. Filled out from reference TRBV7-7 and TRBJ1-1, the complete variable domain reads GAGVSQSPRYKVTKRGQDVTLRCDPISSHATLYWYQQALGQGPEFLTYFNYEAQPDKSGLPSDRFSAERPEGSISTLTIQRTEQRDSAMYRCASSRGVDTEAFFGQGTRLTVV.

The CDR3 sequence: CASSQQTGGFGYTF. In DNA, the CDR3 is TGTGCCAGCAGCCAACAGACAGGGGGCTTTGGCTACACCTTC. The genes are TRBV11-2 and TRBJ1-2, with TRBD1 matching 10 bases. CDR1 is SGHAT and CDR2 is FQNNGV in the germline V gene. This CDR3 contains 14 residues. V dropped 5 bases and J dropped 7; count of bases not matched to a gene: 7.

The V and J genes are TRBV7-2 and TRBJ1-2, with 7 positions matching TRBD1. This CDR3 has 14 amino acids. Germline-derived CDR1 and CDR2 are SGHTA and FQGNSA. Trimming took 7 bases from V and 0 from J; bases not matched to a gene: 5. The CDR3 DNA reads as TGTGCCAGCAACCCAGGGGGGACTAACTATGGCTACACCTTC. Translated, it gives CASNPGGTNYGYTF.

This clone was seen a handful of times. The chain combines TRBV28 with TRBJ1-5; D not resolved. The germline CDR1 and CDR2 sequences are MDHEN and SYDVKM. The V and J ends lost 6 bases and 0 bases respectively, with 15 bases between them. This CDR3 contains 16 residues. CDR3 amino acids: CASSLTRRISNQPQHF. The CDR3 DNA follows: TGTGCCAGCAGCCTGACACGGAGGATTAGCAATCAGCCCCAGCATTTT.

This rearrangement joins TRBV27 to TRBJ1-4; 9 nucleotides agree with TRBD1. CDR1 is MNHEY, CDR2 SMNVEV, per germline (reference sequence). The junction had 9 bases not matched to a gene; V was cut back by 5 bases and J by 8 bases. This CDR3 is 15 amino acids long. CDR3 in DNA: TGTGCCAGCAGTACCTGGACAGGGGAGAGCGAAAAACTGTTTTTT. Its translation is CASSTWTGESEKLFF.

V and J are TRBV12-3 or TRBV12-4 and TRBJ1-6; 8 bases align to TRBD1. CDR3 length equals 13 residues. Trimming removed 7 bases from V and 10 bases from J; junction bases left unmatched: 6. DNA of the CDR3: TGTGCCAGCACCCCAGGGGGCAAATCACCCCTCCACTTT. Protein: CASTPGGKSPLHF.

The chain joins TRBV14 to TRBJ1-1; D gene ambiguous. With 2 bases removed from V and 5 bases from J, the gap between germline ends came to 12 bases. CDR3 length equals 14 residues. The germline gives CDR1 SGHDN, CDR2 FVKESK. DNA for the CDR3: TGTGCCAGCAGCCAAAACCACCAGGCAACTGAAGCTTTCTTT. Translating it yields CASSQNHQATEAFF.